Each of the 27 T cell receptor beta chains below was sequenced from the same sample in a study of OX40 agonist ivuxolimab in advanced cancers. Produced via immunoSEQ multiplex PCR; TCRdb's table is partial and in-frame only. The data hold approximately 120,000 clones, with 80% to 95% observed a single time. Sample: CD4+ or CD8+ T cells sorted from blood, taken in a trial of the OX40 agonist ivuxolimab. The source of these receptors is an adult with an advanced solid tumor such as melanoma, head and neck, liver or kidney cancer.

This clone was observed once. The chain joins TRBV10-3 to TRBJ1-5; D unresolved. This CDR3 contains 13 residues. The V and J ends lost 2 bases and 6 bases respectively, with 8 bases between them. Germline V gene data show CDR1 as ENHRY and CDR2 as SYGVKD. CDR3 residues: CAISEEAPQPQHF. CDR3 nucleotides: TGTGCCATCAGTGAGGAGGCTCCTCAGCCCCAGCATTTT.

The V gene is TRBV7-2, the J gene TRBJ2-1; unclear D gene. Germline CDR1 is SGHTA and CDR2 is FQGNSA. Trimming cost V 1 base and J 4 bases, with 5 bases left between them. The CDR3 has 13 residues. CDR3 DNA sequence: TGTGCCAGCAGCTTAGGTTCATACAATGAGCAGTTCTTC. It is translated as CASSLGSYNEQFF.

In this sample, this clone turned up once. This chain connects TRBV6-6 to TRBJ2-2, with TRBD1 matching 10 bases. This CDR3 region has 15 residues. Trimming at V came to 8 bases and at J to 3 bases, leaving 6 bases not matched to a gene. The V gene's germline CDR1 is MNHNY and CDR2 SVGAGI (reference sequence). The CDR3 DNA is TGTGCCAGCGGCCGACAGGGGGCCTACACCGGGGAGCTGTTTTTT. Encoded protein: CASGRQGAYTGELFF.

The table lists this clone with a count of one. The chain has TRBV7-3 and TRBJ2-3, with a possible D match to TRBD2 (6 bases). V lost 2 bases and J lost 0, with 12 bases in between. The CDR3 spans 16 residues. CDR1 is SGHTA, CDR2 FQGTGA, per germline. The CDR3 sequence is CASSLLMRGSTDTQYF. CDR3 bases: TGTGCCAGCAGCTTACTAATGCGGGGCAGCACAGATACGCAGTATTTT.

This clone was seen a single time. The rearrangement links TRBV30 to TRBJ1-1; D may be TRBD1 (6 bases). CDR3 length equals 15 residues. V gave up 0 bases and J gave up 1 base, with 12 bases separating them. Germline V lookup: CDR1 GTSNPN, CDR2 SVGIG (reference sequence). CDR3 sequence (DNA): TGTGCCTGGAGTGTGGCAGGGGCGGGGAACACTGAAGCTTTCTTT. Protein product: CAWSVAGAGNTEAFF.

The V gene is TRBV2, the J gene TRBJ2-7; the D call may be TRBD1 or TRBD2 (5 bases each). There are 14 residues in the CDR3. Per the germline V gene, CDR1 is SNHLY and CDR2 is FYNNEI. The V end was cut by 6 bases, the J end by 2 bases, with 14 bases between. CDR3 DNA sequence: TGTGCCAGCAGCCCCGGGGCCGGAACCTACGAGCAGTACTTC. This sequence encodes CASSPGAGTYEQYF.

This clone showed up just once. The genes are TRBV28 and TRBJ1-2; 10 positions agree with TRBD1. Germline V gene data show CDR1 as MDHEN and CDR2 as SYDVKM. Trimming took 6 bases from V and 6 from J; bases not matched to a gene: 13. The CDR3 runs to 16 residues. Here the CDR3 DNA reads TGTGCCAGCAGGACATCATCAACCGGGACAGGGGATGGCTACACCTTC. It encodes CASRTSSTGTGDGYTF.

The chain couples TRBV2 to TRBJ1-2; unclear D gene. CDR1 and CDR2 from the germline V gene are SNHLY and FYNNEI. Trimming stripped 5 bases from V and 6 bases from J, with 13 bases between. The CDR3 extends over 13 amino acids. The CDR3 DNA is TGTGCCAGCAGTTTTGACATGATGGATGGCTACACCTTC. This codes for CASSFDMMDGYTF. Looking up the rest from reference TRBV2 and TRBJ1-2 gives the full variable domain: EPEVTQTPSHQVTQMGQEVILRCVPISNHLYFYWYRQILGQKVEFLVSFYNNEISEKSEIFDDQFSVERPDGSNFTLKIRSTKLEDSAMYFCASSFDMMDGYTFGSGTRLTVV.

This chain joins TRBV5-1 and TRBJ1-5, with D maybe TRBD1 (5 bases). Germline-derived CDR1 and CDR2 are SGHRS and YFSETQ. CDR3 length: 14 amino acids. V lost 4 bases and J lost 4, with 12 bases in between. In DNA, the CDR3 is TGCGCCAGCAGCATAGGGACGGGTAATCAGCCCCAGCATTTT. Translation: CASSIGTGNQPQHF. Supplemented by reference TRBV5-1 and TRBJ1-5, the full variable domain reads KAGVTQTPRYLIKTRGQQVTLSCSPISGHRSVSWYQQTPGQGLQFLFEYFSETQRNKGNFPGRFSGRQFSNSRSEMNVSTLELGDSALYLCASSIGTGNQPQHFGDGTRLSIL.

This clone has a handful of counts. The chain joins TRBV28 to TRBJ1-2; D gene uncertain. Germline V gives CDR1 MDHEN, CDR2 SYDVKM. CDR3 length equals 12 residues. V was clipped by 4 bases and J by 5 bases, with 8 bases between them. The CDR3 region is CASSSSVYGYTF. The CDR3 DNA follows: TGTGCCAGCAGTTCCTCGGTTTATGGCTACACCTTC.

This clone was counted once. The chain is built from TRBV6-5 and TRBJ2-4, with D possibly TRBD2 on 6 matching bases. In germline, CDR1 is MNHEY, CDR2 SVGAGI. Trimming removed 7 bases at V and 5 bases at J, with 15 bases between. The CDR3 has 14 amino acids. CDR3: CASTPTWGENIQYF. CDR3 DNA sequence: TGTGCCAGCACCCCCACCTGGGGGGAAAACATTCAGTACTTC.

This sequence joins TRBV19 and TRBJ1-2; 9 nucleotides line up with TRBD1. V lost 2 bases to trimming and J lost 7 bases; unmatched junction nucleotides: 5. The CDR3 consists of 14 residues. CDR1 and CDR2 from the germline V gene are LNHDA and SQIVND (reference sequence). CDR3 nucleotides: TGTGCCAGTAGTATAAACAGGGGGCCTGTTGGCTACACCTTC. Protein sequence: CASSINRGPVGYTF.

CDR3 in amino acids: CASRDGIAYGYTF. For the CDR3, the DNA is TGTGCCAGCAGGGACGGTATCGCCTATGGCTACACCTTC. The chain carries TRBV28 and TRBJ1-2; D remains ambiguous. This CDR3 comprises 13 residues. Germline V gives CDR1 MDHEN, CDR2 SYDVKM. V lost 6 bases and J 4 bases, leaving 12 bases between the germline ends.

V usage is TRBV13 and J usage is TRBJ1-4; 12 bases fit TRBD1. Germline trimming cut 1 base from V and 8 bases from J; bases unmatched to any gene: 2. CDR3 size: 15 residues. Germline CDR1 PRHDT, CDR2 FYEKMQ (reference sequence). This CDR3 reads CASSLEGTGGEKLFF. The CDR3 nucleotides read TGTGCCAGCAGCTTAGAAGGGACAGGGGGCGAAAAACTGTTTTTT.

This clone has only a few counts. The J gene is TRBJ2-7, the V gene TRBV10-1, with D perhaps matching TRBD1 or TRBD2 (5 bases each). CDR1 is WNHNN and CDR2 is SYGVQD in the germline V gene (reference sequence). The CDR3 sequence is 14 residues long. The germline V and J ends were trimmed by 3 bases and 5 bases, with 14 bases remaining between them. The CDR3 DNA follows: TGCGCCAGCAGTGACTCCGGGGCCCGGGACGAGCAGTACTTC. It codes for CASSDSGARDEQYF.

The CDR3 DNA sequence: TGTGCCAGCAGGGCCGGGACGGCTAACTATGGCTACACCTTC. As protein: CASRAGTANYGYTF. The chain is built from TRBV6-4 and TRBJ1-2, with D possibly TRBD1 on 5 matching bases. Germline CDR1 MRHNA, CDR2 SNTAGT. Trimming took 6 bases from V and 0 from J, leaving 11 bases between them. This CDR3 region has 14 residues.

The chain employs TRBV19 and TRBJ1-2; D perhaps matches TRBD1 (6 bases). In germline, CDR1 is LNHDA, CDR2 SQIVND (reference sequence). CDR3 length: 15 residues. V lost 2 bases and J 6 bases, leaving 16 bases between the germline ends. CDR3 sequence reads: CASSITYGTLDGYTF. The CDR3 nucleotides are TGTGCCAGTAGTATAACTTATGGGACACTCGATGGCTACACCTTC.

The rearrangement joins TRBV7-3 to TRBJ2-7; D is perhaps TRBD1 or TRBD2 (5 bases each). V was clipped by 2 bases and J by 4 bases, with 9 bases between them. Germline CDR1 reads SGHTA; CDR2 reads FQGTGA. The CDR3 sequence is 13 residues long. CDR3 nucleotides: TGTGCCAGCAGCTTATTCAGGGAGTACGAGCAGTACTTC. Translating gives CASSLFREYEQYF.

The chain carries TRBV19 and TRBJ1-5, with D unclear. V was trimmed by 5 bases and J by 0 bases, leaving 14 bases between them. The CDR3 has 16 amino acids. CDR1 and CDR2 from the germline V gene are LNHDA and SQIVND (reference sequence). The CDR3 is CASSWGSRGSNQPQHF. DNA of the CDR3: TGTGCCAGTAGTTGGGGATCGCGTGGTAGCAATCAGCCCCAGCATTTT.

The chain has TRBV5-1 and TRBJ1-5; no clear D gene. Germline V CDR1 and CDR2: SGHRS, YFSETQ. The CDR3 has 16 residues. V was pared by 1 base and J by 5 bases, with 16 bases between. The CDR3 sequence: CASSLLPGVDDQPQHF. For the CDR3, the DNA is TGCGCCAGCAGCTTGCTGCCCGGGGTCGATGATCAGCCCCAGCATTTT. The full variable domain, rest sourced from reference TRBV5-1 and TRBJ1-5, is KAGVTQTPRYLIKTRGQQVTLSCSPISGHRSVSWYQQTPGQGLQFLFEYFSETQRNKGNFPGRFSGRQFSNSRSEMNVSTLELGDSALYLCASSLLPGVDDQPQHFGDGTRLSIL.

The J gene is TRBJ2-3, the V gene TRBV19; 10 positions match TRBD1. Germline V gives CDR1 LNHDA, CDR2 SQIVND (reference sequence). With 5 bases clipped from V and 4 bases from J, the junction kept 6 bases outside the gene matches. This CDR3 has 15 residues. The DNA of the CDR3 is TGTGCCAGTAGTCTCCGGGACAGGGGCCCAGATACGCAGTATTTT. Translated, it gives CASSLRDRGPDTQYF.

The CDR3 reads CASSDSSGIFPSYEQYF. Here the CDR3 DNA reads TGTGCCAGCAGCGACTCTAGCGGGATATTCCCTTCCTACGAGCAGTACTTC. This chain joins TRBV9 and TRBJ2-7, with 9 bases matching TRBD2. V gave up 3 bases and J gave up 1 base; unmatched junction bases: 11. Germline V gene data show CDR1 as SGDLS and CDR2 as YYNGEE. The CDR3 runs to 17 residues.

The chain carries TRBV11-1 and TRBJ2-5; TRBD2 matches at 9 bases. The germline V gene encodes CDR1 SGHAT and CDR2 FQDESV (reference sequence). V was pared by 2 bases and J by 2 bases, with 12 bases of the junction left unmatched. This CDR3 is built from 18 residues. The CDR3 here is CASSLTGRREGRQETQYF. In DNA, the CDR3 is TGTGCCAGCAGCTTAACTGGGCGGCGGGAGGGCCGTCAAGAGACCCAGTACTTC.

This chain uses TRBV5-8 with TRBJ2-1; TRBD1 matches 7 bases. Germline CDR1 reads SGHTS; CDR2 reads YDEGEE. Trimming cost V 3 bases and J 3 bases; bases outside gene matches: 9. The CDR3 consists of 16 residues. The CDR3 spells CASSSFSGQVYNEQFF. The CDR3 region has the DNA TGTGCCAGCAGCTCTTTTTCCGGACAGGTCTACAATGAGCAGTTCTTC.

The J gene is TRBJ2-1, the V gene TRBV18; 8 nucleotides line up with TRBD1. The CDR3 contains 15 residues. CDR1 and CDR2 from the germline V gene are KGHSH and LQKENI. With 3 bases clipped from V and 7 bases from J, the junction kept 8 bases outside the gene matches. CDR3: CASSPLQGATNEQFF. The CDR3 DNA follows: TGTGCCAGCTCACCCCTGCAGGGGGCAACAAATGAGCAGTTCTTC.

V is TRBV2 and J is TRBJ1-5; D is ambiguous. CDR1 is SNHLY, CDR2 FYNNEI, per germline. The CDR3 loop spans 14 amino acids. V was trimmed by 4 bases and J by 6 bases, leaving 13 bases between them. CDR3 residues: CASSVGGVSQPQHF. Here the CDR3 DNA reads TGTGCCAGCAGTGTAGGCGGGGTAAGTCAGCCCCAGCATTTT.

The chain joins TRBV13 to TRBJ2-2; D not resolved. The germline gives CDR1 PRHDT, CDR2 FYEKMQ (reference sequence). There are 13 residues in the CDR3. V lost 4 bases and J 7 bases, leaving 10 bases between the germline ends. CDR3 amino acids: CASSWATLGELFF. The DNA for the CDR3 is TGTGCCAGCAGCTGGGCTACCCTCGGGGAGCTGTTTTTT. Supplemented by reference TRBV13 and TRBJ2-2, the full variable domain reads AAGVIQSPRHLIKEKRETATLKCYPIPRHDTVYWYQQGPGQDPQFLISFYEKMQSDKGSIPDRFSAQQFSDYHSELNMSSLELGDSALYFCASSWATLGELFFGEGSRLTVL.